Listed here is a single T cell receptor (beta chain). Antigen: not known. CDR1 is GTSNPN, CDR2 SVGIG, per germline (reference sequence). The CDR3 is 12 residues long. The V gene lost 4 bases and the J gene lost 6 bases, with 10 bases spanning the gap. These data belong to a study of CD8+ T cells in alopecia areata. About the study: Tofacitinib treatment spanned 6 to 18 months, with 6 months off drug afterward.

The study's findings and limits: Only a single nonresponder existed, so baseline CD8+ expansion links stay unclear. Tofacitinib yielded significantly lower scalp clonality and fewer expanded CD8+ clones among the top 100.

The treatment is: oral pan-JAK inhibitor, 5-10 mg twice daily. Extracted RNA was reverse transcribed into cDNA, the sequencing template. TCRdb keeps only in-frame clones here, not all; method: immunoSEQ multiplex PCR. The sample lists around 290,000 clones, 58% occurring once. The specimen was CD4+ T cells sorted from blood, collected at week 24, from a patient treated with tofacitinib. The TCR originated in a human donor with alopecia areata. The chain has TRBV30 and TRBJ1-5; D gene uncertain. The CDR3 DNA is TGTGCCTGGACTAAGGAGGCTCAGCCCCAGCATTTT. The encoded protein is CAWTKEAQPQHF.